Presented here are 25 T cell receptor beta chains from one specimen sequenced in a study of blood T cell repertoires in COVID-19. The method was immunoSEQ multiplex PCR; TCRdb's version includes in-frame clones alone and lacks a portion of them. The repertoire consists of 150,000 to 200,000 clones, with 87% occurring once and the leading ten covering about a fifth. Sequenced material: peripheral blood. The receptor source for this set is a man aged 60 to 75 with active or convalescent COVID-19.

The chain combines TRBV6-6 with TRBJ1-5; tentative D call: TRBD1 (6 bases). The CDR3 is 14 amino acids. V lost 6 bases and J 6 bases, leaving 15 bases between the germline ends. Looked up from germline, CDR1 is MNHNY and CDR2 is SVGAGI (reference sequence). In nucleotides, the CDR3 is TGTGCCAGCAGCCCCGGGGGCGGGAGTCAGCCCCAGCATTTT. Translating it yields CASSPGGGSQPQHF.

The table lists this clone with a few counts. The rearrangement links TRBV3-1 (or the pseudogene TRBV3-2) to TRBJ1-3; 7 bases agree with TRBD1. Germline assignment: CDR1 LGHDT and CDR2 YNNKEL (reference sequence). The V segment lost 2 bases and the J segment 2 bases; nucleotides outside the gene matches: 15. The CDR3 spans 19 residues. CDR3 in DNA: TGTGCCAGCAGCCAATACAGGGGTGGTACTTCCAGGGCTGGAAACACCATATATTTT. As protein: CASSQYRGGTSRAGNTIYF.

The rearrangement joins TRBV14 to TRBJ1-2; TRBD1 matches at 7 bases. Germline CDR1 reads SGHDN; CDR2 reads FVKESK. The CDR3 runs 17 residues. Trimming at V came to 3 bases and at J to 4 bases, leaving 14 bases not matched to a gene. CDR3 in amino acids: CASSQRGLRQGGYGYTF. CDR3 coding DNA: TGTGCCAGCAGCCAGAGGGGTCTCCGGCAGGGGGGCTATGGCTACACCTTC.

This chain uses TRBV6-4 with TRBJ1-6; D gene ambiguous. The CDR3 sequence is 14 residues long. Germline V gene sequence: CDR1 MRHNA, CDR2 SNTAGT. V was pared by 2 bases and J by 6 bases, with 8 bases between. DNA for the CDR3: TGTGCCAGCAGTGACGGAACGGGTAATTCACCCCTCCACTTT. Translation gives CASSDGTGNSPLHF.

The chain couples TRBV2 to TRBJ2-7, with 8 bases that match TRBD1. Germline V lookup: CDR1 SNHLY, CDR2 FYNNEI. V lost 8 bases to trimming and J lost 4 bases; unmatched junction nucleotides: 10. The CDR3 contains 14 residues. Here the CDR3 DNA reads TGTGCCAGCGTCGAGACAGGGGTCGGTTACGAGCAGTACTTC. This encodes CASVETGVGYEQYF.

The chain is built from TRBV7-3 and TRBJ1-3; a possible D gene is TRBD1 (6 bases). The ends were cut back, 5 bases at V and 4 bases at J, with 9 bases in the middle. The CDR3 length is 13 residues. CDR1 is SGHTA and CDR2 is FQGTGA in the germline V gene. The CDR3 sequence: CASSDGQGNTIYF. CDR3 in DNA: TGTGCCAGCAGCGACGGACAGGGAAACACCATATATTTT.

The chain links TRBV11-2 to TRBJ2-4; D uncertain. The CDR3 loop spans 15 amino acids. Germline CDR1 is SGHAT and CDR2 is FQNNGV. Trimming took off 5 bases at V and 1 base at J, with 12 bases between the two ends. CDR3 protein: CASSPRGFAKNIQYF. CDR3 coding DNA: TGTGCCAGCAGCCCTAGAGGTTTTGCCAAAAACATTCAGTACTTC.

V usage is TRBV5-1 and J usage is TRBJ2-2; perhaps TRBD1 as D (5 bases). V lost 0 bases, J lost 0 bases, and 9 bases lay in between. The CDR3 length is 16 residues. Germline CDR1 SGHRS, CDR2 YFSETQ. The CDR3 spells CASSLGTIANTGELFF. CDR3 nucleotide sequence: TGCGCCAGCAGCTTGGGGACAATCGCGAACACCGGGGAGCTGTTTTTT. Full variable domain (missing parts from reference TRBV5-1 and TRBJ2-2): KAGVTQTPRYLIKTRGQQVTLSCSPISGHRSVSWYQQTPGQGLQFLFEYFSETQRNKGNFPGRFSGRQFSNSRSEMNVSTLELGDSALYLCASSLGTIANTGELFFGEGSRLTVL.

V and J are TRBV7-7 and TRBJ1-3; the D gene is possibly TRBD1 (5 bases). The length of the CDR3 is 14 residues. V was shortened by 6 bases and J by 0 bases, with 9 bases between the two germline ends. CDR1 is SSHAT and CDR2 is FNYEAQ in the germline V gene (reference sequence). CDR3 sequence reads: CASSPDISGNTIYF. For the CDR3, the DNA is TGTGCCAGCAGTCCGGACATCTCTGGAAACACCATATATTTT.

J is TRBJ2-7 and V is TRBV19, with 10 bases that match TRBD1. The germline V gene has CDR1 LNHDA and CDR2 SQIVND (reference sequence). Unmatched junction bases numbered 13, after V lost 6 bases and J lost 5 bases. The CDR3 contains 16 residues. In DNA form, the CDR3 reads TGTGCCAGTAGCTCCCCCATGGGACAGGGGAACCACGAGCAGTACTTC. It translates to CASSSPMGQGNHEQYF.

The CDR3 DNA reads TGTGCCAGCAGCTACAGGGAAGCGCGGTCCTCCGGGGAGCTGTTTTTT. Its protein is CASSYREARSSGELFF. The chain recombines TRBV7-9 with TRBJ2-2; D might be TRBD1 (6 bases). The length of the CDR3 is 16 residues. Trimming removed 4 bases from V and 6 bases from J, with 18 bases in between. Germline assignment: CDR1 SEHNR and CDR2 FQNEAQ (reference sequence).

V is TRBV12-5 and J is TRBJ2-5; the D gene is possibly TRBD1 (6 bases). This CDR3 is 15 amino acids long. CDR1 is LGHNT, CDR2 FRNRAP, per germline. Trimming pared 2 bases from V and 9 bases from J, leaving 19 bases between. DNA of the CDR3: TGTGCTAGTGGTTTGATTTTGCAGGGGCCGCAGGCCCAGTACTTC. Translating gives CASGLILQGPQAQYF.

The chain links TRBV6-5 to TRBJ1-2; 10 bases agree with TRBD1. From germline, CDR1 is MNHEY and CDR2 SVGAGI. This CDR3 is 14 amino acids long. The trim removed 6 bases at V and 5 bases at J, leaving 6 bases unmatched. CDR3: CASRPGQGNYGYTF. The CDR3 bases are TGTGCCAGCAGGCCGGGACAGGGGAATTATGGCTACACCTTC.

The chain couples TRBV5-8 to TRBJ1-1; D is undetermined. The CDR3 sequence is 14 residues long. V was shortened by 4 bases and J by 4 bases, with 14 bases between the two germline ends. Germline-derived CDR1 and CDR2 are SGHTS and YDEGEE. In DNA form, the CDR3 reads TGTGCCAGCAGCCGTGATGTGGAGAGCACTGAAGCTTTCTTT. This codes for CASSRDVESTEAFF. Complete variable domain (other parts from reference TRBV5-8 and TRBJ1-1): EAGVTQSPTHLIKTRGQQATLRCSPISGHTSVYWYQQALGLGLQFLLWYDEGEERNRGNFPPRFSGRQFPNYSSELNVNALELEDSALYLCASSRDVESTEAFFGQGTRLTVV.

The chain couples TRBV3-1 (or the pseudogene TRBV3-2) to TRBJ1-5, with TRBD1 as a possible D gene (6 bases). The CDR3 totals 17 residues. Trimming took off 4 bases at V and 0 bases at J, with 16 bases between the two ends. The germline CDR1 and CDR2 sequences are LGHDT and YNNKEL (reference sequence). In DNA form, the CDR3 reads TGTGCCAGCAGCCGGGGTTACAGGGATTATAGCAATCAGCCCCAGCATTTT. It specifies CASSRGYRDYSNQPQHF.

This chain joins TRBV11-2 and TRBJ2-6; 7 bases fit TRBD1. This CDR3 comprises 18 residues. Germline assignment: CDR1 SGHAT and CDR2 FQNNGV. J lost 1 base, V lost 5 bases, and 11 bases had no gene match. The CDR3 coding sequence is TGTGCCAGCAGCGTCATACAGGGGCTTAGATCTGGGGCCAACGTCCTGACTTTC. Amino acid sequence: CASSVIQGLRSGANVLTF.

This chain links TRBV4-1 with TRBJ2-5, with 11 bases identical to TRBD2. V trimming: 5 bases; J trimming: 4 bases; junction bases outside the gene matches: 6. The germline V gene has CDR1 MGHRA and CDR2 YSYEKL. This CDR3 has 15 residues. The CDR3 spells CASSLAGGPGETQYF. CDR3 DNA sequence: TGCGCCAGCAGCTTAGCGGGGGGGCCTGGAGAGACCCAGTACTTC.

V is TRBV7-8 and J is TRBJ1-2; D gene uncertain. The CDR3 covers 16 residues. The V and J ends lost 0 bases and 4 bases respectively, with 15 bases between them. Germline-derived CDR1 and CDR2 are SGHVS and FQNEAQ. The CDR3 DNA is TGTGCCAGCAGCTTAGCAGTGGGCAAGTCAACCTATGGCTACACCTTC. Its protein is CASSLAVGKSTYGYTF.

The CDR3 region is CASSWTGGALYF. The CDR3 DNA follows: TGTGCCAGCAGCTGGACAGGGGGCGCATTGTACTTC. The chain joins TRBV5-6 to TRBJ2-4; 11 nucleotides align to TRBD1. Germline CDR1 and CDR2: SGHDT and YYEEEE. The CDR3 has 12 residues. After removal of 3 bases from V and 15 bases from J, the junction contained 5 bases not matched to a gene.

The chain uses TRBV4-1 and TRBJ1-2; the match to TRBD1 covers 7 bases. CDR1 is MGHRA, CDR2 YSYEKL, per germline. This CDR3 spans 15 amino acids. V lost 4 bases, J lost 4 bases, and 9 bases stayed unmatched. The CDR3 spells CASSLPGQIFYGYTF. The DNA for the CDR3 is TGCGCCAGCAGCCTACCGGGACAGATTTTCTATGGCTACACCTTC.

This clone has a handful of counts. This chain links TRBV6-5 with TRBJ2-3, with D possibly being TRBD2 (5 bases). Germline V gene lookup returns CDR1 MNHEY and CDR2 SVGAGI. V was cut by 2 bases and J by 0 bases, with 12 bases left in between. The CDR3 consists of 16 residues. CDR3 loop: CASSYISGASTDTQYF. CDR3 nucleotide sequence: TGTGCCAGCAGTTACATCAGCGGTGCTAGCACAGATACGCAGTATTTT.

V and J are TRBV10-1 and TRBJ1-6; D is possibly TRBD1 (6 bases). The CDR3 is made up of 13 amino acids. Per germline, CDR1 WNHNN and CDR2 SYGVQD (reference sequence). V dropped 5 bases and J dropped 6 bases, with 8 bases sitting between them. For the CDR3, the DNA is TGCGCCAGCAGTAGGACAGCTAATTCACCCCTCCACTTT. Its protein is CASSRTANSPLHF.

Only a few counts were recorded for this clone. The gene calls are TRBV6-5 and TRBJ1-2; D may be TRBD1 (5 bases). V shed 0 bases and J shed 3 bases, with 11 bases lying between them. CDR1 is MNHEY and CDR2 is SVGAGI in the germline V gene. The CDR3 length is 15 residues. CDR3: CASSYSARVDYGYTF. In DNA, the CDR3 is TGTGCCAGCAGTTACTCGGCCAGGGTCGACTATGGCTACACCTTC.

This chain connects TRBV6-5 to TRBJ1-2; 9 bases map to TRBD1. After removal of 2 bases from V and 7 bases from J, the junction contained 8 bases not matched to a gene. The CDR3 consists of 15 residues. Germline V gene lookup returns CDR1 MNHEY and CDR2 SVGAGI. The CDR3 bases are TGTGCCAGCAGTTACGGGACAGGGAGTCATCTTGGCTACACCTTC. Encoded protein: CASSYGTGSHLGYTF.

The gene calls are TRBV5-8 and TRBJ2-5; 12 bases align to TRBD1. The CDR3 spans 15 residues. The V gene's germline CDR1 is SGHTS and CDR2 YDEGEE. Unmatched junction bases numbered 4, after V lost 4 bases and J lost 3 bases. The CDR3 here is CASSLGQGAEETQYF. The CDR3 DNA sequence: TGTGCCAGCAGCCTGGGACAGGGGGCTGAAGAGACCCAGTACTTC.